This TCR beta chain was captured by sequencing in a study of blood T cell repertoires in COVID-19. Looking at the study overall: The origin of the acute and convalescent COVID-19 samples was the United States, Italy and Spain.

Authors' data handling: Using reference gene primer amplification, nucleated cell counts were estimated. Profiled with immunoSEQ multiplex PCR; TCRdb holds only in-frame clones, not every one. For V, J and clone size, that table is used; D and trimming come from the DNA. The sample includes 300,000 to 400,000 clones, approximately 88% of them seen just once. Each participant's cohort was designated according to participant-reported clinical history. Either two negative PCRs, clearance, or symptom resolution qualified Cohort 3 donors as recovered. This clone was recorded once. There are 12 residues in the CDR3. V was clipped by 2 bases and J by 4 bases, with 5 bases between them.

What was sequenced was PBMCs or T cells enriched from blood (not recorded which). The chain has TRBV12-3 or TRBV12-4 and TRBJ1-1; D unresolved. This clonotype originated in a man aged 25 to 40 who had recovered from COVID-19. CDR3 nucleotides: TGTGCCAGCAGTTTACGGGGCACTGAAGCTTTCTTT. Its protein is CASSLRGTEAFF.